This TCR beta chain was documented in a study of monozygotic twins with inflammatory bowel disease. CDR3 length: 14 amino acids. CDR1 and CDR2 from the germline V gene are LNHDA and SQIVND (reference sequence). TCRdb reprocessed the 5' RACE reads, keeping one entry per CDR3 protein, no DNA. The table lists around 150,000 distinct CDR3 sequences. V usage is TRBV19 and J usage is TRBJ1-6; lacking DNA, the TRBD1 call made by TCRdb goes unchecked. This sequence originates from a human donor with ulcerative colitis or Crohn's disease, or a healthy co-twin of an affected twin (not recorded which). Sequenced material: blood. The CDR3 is CASSIQGNNSPLHF.